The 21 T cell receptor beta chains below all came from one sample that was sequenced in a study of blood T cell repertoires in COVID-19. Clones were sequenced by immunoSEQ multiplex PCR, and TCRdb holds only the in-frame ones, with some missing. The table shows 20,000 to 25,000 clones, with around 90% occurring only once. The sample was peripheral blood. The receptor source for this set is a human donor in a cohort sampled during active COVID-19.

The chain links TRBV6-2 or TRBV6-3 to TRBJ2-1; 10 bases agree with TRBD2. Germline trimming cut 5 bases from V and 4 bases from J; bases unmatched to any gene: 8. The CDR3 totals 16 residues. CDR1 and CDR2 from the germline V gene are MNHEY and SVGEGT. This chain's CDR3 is CASSNFRTSGYNEQFF. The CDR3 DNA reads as TGTGCCAGCAGTAACTTTCGGACTAGCGGATACAATGAGCAGTTCTTC.

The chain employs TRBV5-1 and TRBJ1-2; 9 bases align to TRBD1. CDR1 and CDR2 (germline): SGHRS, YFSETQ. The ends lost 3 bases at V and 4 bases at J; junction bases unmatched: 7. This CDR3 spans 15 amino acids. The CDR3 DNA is TGCGCCAGCAGCTCCACAGGGGGCAGTACCTATGGCTACACCTTC. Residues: CASSSTGGSTYGYTF.

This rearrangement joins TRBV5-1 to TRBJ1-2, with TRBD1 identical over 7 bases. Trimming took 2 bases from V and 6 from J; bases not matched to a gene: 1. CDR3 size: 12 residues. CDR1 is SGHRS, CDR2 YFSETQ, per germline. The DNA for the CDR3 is TGCGCCAGCAGCTTAGACAGGGATGGCTACACCTTC. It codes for CASSLDRDGYTF.

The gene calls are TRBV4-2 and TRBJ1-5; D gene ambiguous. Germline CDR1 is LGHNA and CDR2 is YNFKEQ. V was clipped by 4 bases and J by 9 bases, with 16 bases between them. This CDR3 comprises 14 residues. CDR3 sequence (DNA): TGTGCCAGCAGCCCTGTTAAGGCCCCAGGGCCCCAGCATTTT. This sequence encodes CASSPVKAPGPQHF.

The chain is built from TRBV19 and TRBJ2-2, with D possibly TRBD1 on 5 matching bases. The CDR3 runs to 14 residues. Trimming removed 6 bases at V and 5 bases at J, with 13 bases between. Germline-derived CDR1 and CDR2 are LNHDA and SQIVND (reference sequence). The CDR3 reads CASRLLGRTGELFF. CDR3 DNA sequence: TGTGCCAGTAGACTTTTGGGGCGAACCGGGGAGCTGTTTTTT.

The CDR3 bases are TGCGCCAGCAGCTCCTATACAGGGGGCACTGAAGCTTTCTTT. Protein product: CASSSYTGGTEAFF. The chain has TRBV5-1 and TRBJ1-1, with 8 nucleotides matching TRBD1. J was trimmed by 4 bases and V by 3 bases; bases with no gene match: 5. Germline V gene lookup returns CDR1 SGHRS and CDR2 YFSETQ. CDR3 length: 14 residues.

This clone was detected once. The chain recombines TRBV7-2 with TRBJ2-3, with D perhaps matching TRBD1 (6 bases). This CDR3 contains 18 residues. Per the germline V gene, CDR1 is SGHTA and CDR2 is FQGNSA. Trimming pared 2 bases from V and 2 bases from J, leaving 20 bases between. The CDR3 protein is CASSLKGDGRLYTDTQYF. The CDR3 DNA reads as TGTGCCAGCAGCTTAAAGGGGGATGGGAGACTCTACACAGATACGCAGTATTTT.

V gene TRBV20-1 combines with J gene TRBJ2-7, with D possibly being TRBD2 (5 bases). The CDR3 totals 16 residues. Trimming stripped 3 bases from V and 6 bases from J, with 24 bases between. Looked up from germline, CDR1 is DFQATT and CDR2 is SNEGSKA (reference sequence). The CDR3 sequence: CSASRVAKSIAGEQYF. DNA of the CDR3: TGCAGTGCTAGTCGGGTCGCTAAAAGCATTGCGGGCGAGCAGTACTTC.

CDR3 amino acids: CASSPRTGGGGAEAFF. CDR3 bases: TGTGCCAGCAGCCCCCGGACAGGGGGCGGAGGGGCTGAAGCTTTCTTT. The rearrangement uses TRBV7-9 and TRBJ1-1, with 11 positions matching TRBD1. The germline V gene has CDR1 SEHNR and CDR2 FQNEAQ (reference sequence). This CDR3 is built from 16 residues. V trimming: 5 bases; J trimming: 6 bases; junction bases outside the gene matches: 11.

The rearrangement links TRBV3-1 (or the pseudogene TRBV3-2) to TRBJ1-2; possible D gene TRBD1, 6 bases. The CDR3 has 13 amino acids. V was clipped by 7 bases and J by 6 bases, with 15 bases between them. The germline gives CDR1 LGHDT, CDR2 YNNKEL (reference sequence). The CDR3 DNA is TGTGCCAGCACCACAGGGAGAGAGGATGGCTACACCTTC. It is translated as CASTTGREDGYTF.

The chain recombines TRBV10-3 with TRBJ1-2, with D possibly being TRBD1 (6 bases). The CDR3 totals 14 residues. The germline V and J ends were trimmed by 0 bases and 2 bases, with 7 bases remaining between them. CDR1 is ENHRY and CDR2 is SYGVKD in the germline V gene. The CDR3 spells CAISESDRNYGYTF. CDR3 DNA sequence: TGTGCCATCAGTGAGTCAGACAGGAACTATGGCTACACCTTC.

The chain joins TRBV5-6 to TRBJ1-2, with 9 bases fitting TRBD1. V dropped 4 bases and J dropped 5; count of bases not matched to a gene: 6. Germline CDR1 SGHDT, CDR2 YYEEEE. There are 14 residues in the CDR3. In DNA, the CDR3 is TGTGCCAGCAGCCCGGGACAGGGTCGGTATGGCTACACCTTC. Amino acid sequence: CASSPGQGRYGYTF. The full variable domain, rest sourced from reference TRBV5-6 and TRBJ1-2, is DAGVTQSPTHLIKTRGQQVTLRCSPKSGHDTVSWYQQALGQGPQFIFQYYEEEERQRGNFPDRFSGHQFPNYSSELNVNALLLGDSALYLCASSPGQGRYGYTFGSGTRLTVV.

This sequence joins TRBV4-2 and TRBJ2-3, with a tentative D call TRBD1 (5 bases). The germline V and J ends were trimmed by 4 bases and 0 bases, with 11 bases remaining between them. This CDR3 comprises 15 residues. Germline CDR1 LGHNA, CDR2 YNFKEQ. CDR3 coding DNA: TGTGCCAGCAGCCCACAGGTATATAGCACAGATACGCAGTATTTT. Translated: CASSPQVYSTDTQYF.

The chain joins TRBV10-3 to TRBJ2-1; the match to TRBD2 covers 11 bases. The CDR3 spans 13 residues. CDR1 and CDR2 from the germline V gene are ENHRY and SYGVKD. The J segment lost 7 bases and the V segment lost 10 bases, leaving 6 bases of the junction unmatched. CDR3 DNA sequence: TGTGCCACTTATAGCGGGGGGGTGAATGAGCAGTTCTTC. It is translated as CATYSGGVNEQFF.

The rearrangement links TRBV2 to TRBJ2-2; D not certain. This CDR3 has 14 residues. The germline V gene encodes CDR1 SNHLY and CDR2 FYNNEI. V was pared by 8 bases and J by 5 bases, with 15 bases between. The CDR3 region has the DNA TGTGCCAGCCCTTCCCCACTGAGGACCGGGGAGCTGTTTTTT. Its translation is CASPSPLRTGELFF. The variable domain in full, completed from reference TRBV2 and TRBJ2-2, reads EPEVTQTPSHQVTQMGQEVILRCVPISNHLYFYWYRQILGQKVEFLVSFYNNEISEKSEIFDDQFSVERPDGSNFTLKIRSTKLEDSAMYFCASPSPLRTGELFFGEGSRLTVL.

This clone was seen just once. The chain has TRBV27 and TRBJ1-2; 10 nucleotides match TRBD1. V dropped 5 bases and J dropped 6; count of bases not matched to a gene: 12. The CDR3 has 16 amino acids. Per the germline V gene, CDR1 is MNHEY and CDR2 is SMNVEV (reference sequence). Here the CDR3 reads CASSSDRQGAPDGYTF. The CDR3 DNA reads TGTGCCAGCAGTAGCGACCGACAGGGGGCCCCGGATGGCTACACCTTC.

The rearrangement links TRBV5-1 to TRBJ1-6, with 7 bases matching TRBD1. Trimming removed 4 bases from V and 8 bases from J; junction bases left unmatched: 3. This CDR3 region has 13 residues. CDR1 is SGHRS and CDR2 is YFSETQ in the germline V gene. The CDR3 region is CASSAGQDSPLHF. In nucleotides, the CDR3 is TGCGCCAGCAGCGCAGGACAGGATTCACCCCTCCACTTT.

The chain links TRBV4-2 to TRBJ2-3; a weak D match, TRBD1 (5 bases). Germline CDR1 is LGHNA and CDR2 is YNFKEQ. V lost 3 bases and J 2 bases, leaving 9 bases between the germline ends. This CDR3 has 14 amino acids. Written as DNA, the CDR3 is TGTGCCAGCAGCCAGACACAGGACACAGATACGCAGTATTTT. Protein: CASSQTQDTDTQYF.

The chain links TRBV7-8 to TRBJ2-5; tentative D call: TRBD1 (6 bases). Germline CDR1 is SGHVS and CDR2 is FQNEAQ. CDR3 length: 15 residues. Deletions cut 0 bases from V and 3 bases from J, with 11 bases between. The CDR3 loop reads CASSLALYREETQYF. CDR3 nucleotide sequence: TGTGCCAGCAGCTTAGCGTTGTACAGGGAAGAGACCCAGTACTTC.

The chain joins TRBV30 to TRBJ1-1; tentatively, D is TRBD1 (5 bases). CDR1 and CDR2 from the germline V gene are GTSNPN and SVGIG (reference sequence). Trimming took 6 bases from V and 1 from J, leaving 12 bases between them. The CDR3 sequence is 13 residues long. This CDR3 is CACPRRGNTEAFF. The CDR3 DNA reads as TGTGCCTGCCCCCGGAGGGGGAACACTGAAGCTTTCTTT.

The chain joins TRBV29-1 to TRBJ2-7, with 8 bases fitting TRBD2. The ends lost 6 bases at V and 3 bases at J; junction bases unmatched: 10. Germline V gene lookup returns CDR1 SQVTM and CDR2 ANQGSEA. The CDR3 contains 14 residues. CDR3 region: CSVQPLAGVYEQYF. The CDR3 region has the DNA TGCAGCGTGCAGCCCCTAGCGGGCGTCTACGAGCAGTACTTC.